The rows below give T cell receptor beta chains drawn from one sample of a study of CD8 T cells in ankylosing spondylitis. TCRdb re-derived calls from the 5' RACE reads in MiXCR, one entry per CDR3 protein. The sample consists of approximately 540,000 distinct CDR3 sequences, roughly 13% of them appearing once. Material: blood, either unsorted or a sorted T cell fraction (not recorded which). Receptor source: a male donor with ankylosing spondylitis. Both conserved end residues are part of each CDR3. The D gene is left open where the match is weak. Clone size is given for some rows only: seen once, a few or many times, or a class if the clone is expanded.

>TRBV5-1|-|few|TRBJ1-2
TGCGCCAGCAGCTTGGACCGGGTAGTCAACTATGGCTACACCTTC
CASSLDRVVNYGYTF
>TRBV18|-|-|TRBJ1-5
TGTGCCAGCTCACCACTACGGGACAATCAGCCCCAGCATTTT
CASSPLRDNQPQHF
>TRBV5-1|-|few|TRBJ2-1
TGCGCCAGCAGCTCCCTAGCGCAGACCTACAATGAGCAGTTCTTC
CASSSLAQTYNEQFF
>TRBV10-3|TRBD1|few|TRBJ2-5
TGTGCCATCAGTATATTACAGGGGGAGACCCAGTACTTC
CAISILQGETQYF
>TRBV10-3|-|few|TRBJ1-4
TGTGCCATCAGGGACGATGCAACTAATGAAAAACTGTTTTTT
CAIRDDATNEKLFF
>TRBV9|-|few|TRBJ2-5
TGTGCCAGCAGCGGAGGGAGACTGGTACAAGAGACCCAGTACTTC
CASSGGRLVQETQYF
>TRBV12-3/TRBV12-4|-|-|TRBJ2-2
TGTGCCAGCAGTCCACGGACTAGGGGGACCGGGGAGCTGTTTTTT
CASSPRTRGTGELFF
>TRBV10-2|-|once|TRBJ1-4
TGCGCCAGCTTCTCGAACAGCCATAATGAAAAACTGTTTTTT
CASFSNSHNEKLFF
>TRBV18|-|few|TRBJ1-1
TGTGCCAGCTCACCACCGAACAGGGAGGGTACTGAAGCTTTCTTT
CASSPPNREGTEAFF
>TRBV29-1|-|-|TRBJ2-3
TGCAGCGTTGGGATGGGCACAGATACGCAGTATTTT
CSVGMGTDTQYF
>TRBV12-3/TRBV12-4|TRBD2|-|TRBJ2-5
TGTGCCAGCACCCTCGCGGGGGGCTATGAGACCCAGTACTTC
CASTLAGGYETQYF
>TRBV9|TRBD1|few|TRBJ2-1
TGTGCCGAAGGCTCAGAGGGACAGGAACCCGACCTTGAGCAGTTCTTC
CAEGSEGQEPDLEQFF
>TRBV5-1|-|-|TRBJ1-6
TGCGCCAGCAGCTTGGCGATACCGGATATGAATTCACCCCTCCACTTT
CASSLAIPDMNSPLHF
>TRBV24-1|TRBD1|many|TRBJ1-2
TGTGCCACCAGTGGAGGGGGCTTCTATGGCTACACCTTC
CATSGGGFYGYTF
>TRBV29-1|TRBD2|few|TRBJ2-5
TGCAGCGTTGATTTAACTAGCGGGAGGGCTGCGGAGACCCAGTACTTC
CSVDLTSGRAAETQYF
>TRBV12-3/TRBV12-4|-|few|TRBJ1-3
TGTGCCAGCACCTTGTCTGGAAACACCATATATTTT
CASTLSGNTIYF
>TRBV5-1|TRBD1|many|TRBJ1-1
TGCGCCAGCAGCTTGGTGGCAGGGGGTGGCTACACTGAAGCTTTCTTT
CASSLVAGGGYTEAFF
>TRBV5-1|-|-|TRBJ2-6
TGCGCCAGCAGCTTGACAGCTGGGGCCAACGTCCTGACTTTC
CASSLTAGANVLTF
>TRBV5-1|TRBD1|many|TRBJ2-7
TGCGCCAGCAGCTCAACGGCAGGGGGTGACGAGCAGTACTTC
CASSSTAGGDEQYF
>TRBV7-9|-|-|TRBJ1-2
TGTGCCAGCAGCCCCCGGCCACCGCTCGGCTATGGCTACACCTTC
CASSPRPPLGYGYTF
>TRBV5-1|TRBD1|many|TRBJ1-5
TGCGCCAGCAGTCCGGACAGGGGCAATCAGCCCCAGCATTTT
CASSPDRGNQPQHF
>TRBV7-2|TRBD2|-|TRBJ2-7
TGTGCCAGCAGCTTGGTAGCGGGAGAATACGAGCAGTACTTC
CASSLVAGEYEQYF
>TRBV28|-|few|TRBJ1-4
TGTGCCAGCAGCCAGGGAACAGGGTGGGGAGAAAAACTGTTTTTT
CASSQGTGWGEKLFF
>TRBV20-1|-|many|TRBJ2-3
TGCAGTGCCACAGGTGGTGGCCCAGATACGCAGTATTTT
CSATGGGPDTQYF
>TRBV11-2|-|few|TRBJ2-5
TGTGCCAGCAGCTTAAACCAGGGTTTACAAGAGACCCAGTACTTC
CASSLNQGLQETQYF
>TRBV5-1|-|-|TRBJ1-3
TGCGCCAGCAGCTTGGAAGTACAGGGTACTGGAAACACCATATATTTT
CASSLEVQGTGNTIYF
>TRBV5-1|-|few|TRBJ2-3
TGCGCCAGCAGCAACGACGGGGGCGGAACAGATACGCAGTATTTT
CASSNDGGGTDTQYF